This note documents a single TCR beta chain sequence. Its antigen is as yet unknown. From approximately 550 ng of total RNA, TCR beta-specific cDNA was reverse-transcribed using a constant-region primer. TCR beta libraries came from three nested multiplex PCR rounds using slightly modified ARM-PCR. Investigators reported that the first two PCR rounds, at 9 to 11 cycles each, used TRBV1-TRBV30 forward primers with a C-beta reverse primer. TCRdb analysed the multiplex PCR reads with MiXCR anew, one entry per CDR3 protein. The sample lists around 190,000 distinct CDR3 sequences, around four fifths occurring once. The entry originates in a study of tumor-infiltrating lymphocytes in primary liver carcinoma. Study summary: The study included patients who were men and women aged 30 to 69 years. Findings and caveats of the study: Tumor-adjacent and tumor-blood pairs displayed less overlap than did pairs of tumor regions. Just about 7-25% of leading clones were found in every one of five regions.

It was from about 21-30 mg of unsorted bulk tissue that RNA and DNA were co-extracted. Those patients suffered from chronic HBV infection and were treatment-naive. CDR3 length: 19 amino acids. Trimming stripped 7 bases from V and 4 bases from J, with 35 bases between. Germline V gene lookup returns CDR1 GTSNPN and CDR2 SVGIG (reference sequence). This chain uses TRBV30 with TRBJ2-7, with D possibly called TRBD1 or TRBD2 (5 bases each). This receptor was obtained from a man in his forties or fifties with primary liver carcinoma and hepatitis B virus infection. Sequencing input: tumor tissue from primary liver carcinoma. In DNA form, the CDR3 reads TGTGCCTTCCGTTTTGGACAACTAGTGGAGATCCCTGAAAGATACGAGCAGTACTTC. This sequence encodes CAFRFGQLVEIPERYEQYF.